The rows below give T cell receptor beta chains drawn from one sample of a study of immune evolution from preneoplasia to lung adenocarcinoma. Measured with immunoSEQ multiplex PCR; TCRdb has only the in-frame clones, and not every one. The table has fewer than 12,000 clones, roughly four fifths seen once. Sequenced input: FFPE minimally invasive lung adenocarcinoma tissue. Receptors originate from a person aged 65 to 85 with lung adenocarcinoma. CDR3s include the opening cysteine and the closing phenylalanine or tryptophan. A D gene is named only where the DNA matches it firmly. Some rows have no size entry. The others give once, few or many, or a class for an expanded clone.

>TRBV7-6|NA|NA|TRBJ2-6
TGTGCCAGCAGCTTAGCGGGGGTCGGTGGGGCCAACGTCCTGACTTTC
CASSLAGVGGANVLTF
>TRBV5-1|TRBD1|NA|TRBJ1-1
TGCGCCAGCAGCTTCGGACAGGGAGCGGCCACTGAAGCTTTCTTT
CASSFGQGAATEAFF
>TRBV15|TRBD1|NA|TRBJ1-4
TGTGCCACCAGCAACCTACCGGGACAGTATAATGAAAAACTGTTTTTT
CATSNLPGQYNEKLFF
>TRBV28|TRBD1|NA|TRBJ2-4
TGTGCCAGCAGTTCCCTCGGGACAGGGGCCAAAAACATTCAGTACTTC
CASSSLGTGAKNIQYF
>TRBV19|TRBD1|NA|TRBJ2-5
TGTGCCAGTAGTATCGGCGGACAGGGCCAAGAGACCCAGTACTTC
CASSIGGQGQETQYF
>TRBV7-9|NA|once|TRBJ2-2
TGTGCCAGCAGCTTAACCCTGGCCGGGGAGCTGTTTTTT
CASSLTLAGELFF
>TRBV5-6|TRBD1|NA|TRBJ2-1
TGTGCCAGCAGCTTTAGGGGGCGCGAATACAATGAGCAGTTCTTC
CASSFRGREYNEQFF
>TRBV18|NA|NA|TRBJ2-7
TGTGCCAGCTCACCACTGGGGACAGAGGGGGGTTTCGAGCAGTACTTC
CASSPLGTEGGFEQYF
>TRBV18|TRBD1|few|TRBJ1-4
TGTGCCAGCTCACCCGGGACAGACAATGAAAAACTGTTTTTT
CASSPGTDNEKLFF
>TRBV11-1|TRBD2|few|TRBJ2-3
TGTGCCAGCAGCTTAGCGGTGACTAGCTCTCAAGATACGCAGTATTTT
CASSLAVTSSQDTQYF
>TRBV18|TRBD2|NA|TRBJ2-5
TGTGCCAGCTCCACCAGCGGGGGGGCGGAGACCCAGTACTTC
CASSTSGGAETQYF
>TRBV18|NA|NA|TRBJ2-7
TGTGCCAGCTCACCTAGATCCGGTGCCTACGAGCAGTACTTC
CASSPRSGAYEQYF
>TRBV28|TRBD1|NA|TRBJ1-1
TGTGCCAGCAGTTTCTTTATCGACAGGGCGAACACTGAAGCTTTCTTT
CASSFFIDRANTEAFF
>TRBV5-4|NA|NA|TRBJ1-5
TGTGCCAGCAGCTTGGGAAGGGGCGAGCCCCAGCATTTT
CASSLGRGEPQHF
>TRBV13|NA|NA|TRBJ1-5
TGTGCCAGCAGCTTAGGCTTTAGCAATCAGCCCCAGCATTTT
CASSLGFSNQPQHF
>TRBV18|NA|few|TRBJ2-5
TGTGCCAGCTCACCGCTCAGGGGAGAGGGAGAGACCCAGTACTTC
CASSPLRGEGETQYF
>TRBV4-2|TRBD2|few|TRBJ2-1
TGTGCCAGCAGCCAAGAGAGAGGGGTAGCGGGAGGTAATTTCAATGAGCAGTTCTTC
CASSQERGVAGGNFNEQFF
>TRBV7-3|NA|NA|TRBJ1-6
TGTGCCAGCAGCTTATACTTGAATTCACCCCTCCACTTT
CASSLYLNSPLHF
>TRBV27|TRBD1|NA|TRBJ1-5
TGTGCCAGCAGTTGGGACAGGGATCAGCCCCAGCATTTT
CASSWDRDQPQHF
>TRBV6-5|NA|NA|TRBJ1-4
TGTGCCAGCAGTTACAGGGGATCAACTAATGAAAAACTGTTTTTT
CASSYRGSTNEKLFF
>TRBV5-1|NA|NA|TRBJ2-1
TGCGCCAGCAAAATCGGGGATGAGCAGTTCTTC
CASKIGDEQFF
>TRBV28|TRBD1|NA|TRBJ2-7
TGTGCCAGCAGTTCCTCAGGGACAGGGTCCCACGAGCAGTACTTC
CASSSSGTGSHEQYF
>TRBV5-6|NA|NA|TRBJ2-5
TGTGCCAGCAGTCTTCAAGAGACCCAGTACTTC
CASSLQETQYF
>TRBV28|NA|NA|TRBJ1-1
TGTGCCAGCAGTTTGCCTGGCACTGAAGCTTTCTTT
CASSLPGTEAFF
>TRBV5-1|NA|NA|TRBJ2-5
TGCGCCAGTAAGCAAGGGACCGACCAAGGAGAGACCCAGTACTTC
CASKQGTDQGETQYF
>TRBV2|TRBD1|few|TRBJ1-5
TGTGCCACCCGGACAGGGGAACAGCCCCAGCATTTT
CATRTGEQPQHF
>TRBV4-1|NA|NA|TRBJ1-5
TGCGCCAGCAGCCAAGACCCTGCCGGGGGGATTCAGCCCCAGCATTTT
CASSQDPAGGIQPQHF
>TRBV12-2|NA|NA|TRBJ1-2
TGTGCAAGTCGCGCTGAGGAGGGCGCGGTCTATGGCTACACCTTC
CASRAEEGAVYGYTF
>TRBV2|TRBD1|NA|TRBJ1-1
TGTGCCAGCAAAGGGACAGGGACGGGCCCTGTGGCTTTCTTT
CASKGTGTGPVAFF
>TRBV7-8|TRBD1|once|TRBJ1-5
TGTGCCAGCAGCTTAACGGCAGGGGGAAGTGATCAGCCCCAGCATTTT
CASSLTAGGSDQPQHF
>TRBV5-1|NA|NA|TRBJ2-7
TGCGCCAGCAGCCCCCGGGCAGACTCCTACGAGCAGTACTTC
CASSPRADSYEQYF
>TRBV7-2|NA|NA|TRBJ1-1
TGTGCCAGCAGCTTCCGTCCGGGTAGGAACACTGAAGCTTTCTTT
CASSFRPGRNTEAFF
>TRBV7-8|NA|NA|TRBJ2-6
TGTGCCAGCAGCCGTCTAGCTGGGGCCAACGTCCTGACTTTC
CASSRLAGANVLTF
>TRBV28|NA|NA|TRBJ2-1
TGTGCCACCCAAGGGGGGGGAGTAAAGCACAATGAGCAGTTCTTC
CATQGGGVKHNEQFF
>TRBV30|NA|NA|TRBJ1-2
TGTGCCTGGAGTGGTCGTCAGATTGAAGTCTTCTTC
CAWSGRQIEVFF
>TRBV6-1|NA|once|TRBJ1-1
TGTGCCAGCAGTGACAGGGGAGGTGGCACTGAAGCTTTCTTT
CASSDRGGGTEAFF
>TRBV30|TRBD1|NA|TRBJ1-4
TGTGCCTGGGGGACAGGGGCTGAAAAACTGTTTTTT
CAWGTGAEKLFF
>TRBV7-3|NA|NA|TRBJ2-1
TGTGCCAGCAGCCCGGCTCCTGGGACACTCAATGAGCAGTTCTTC
CASSPAPGTLNEQFF
>TRBV2|TRBD1|NA|TRBJ1-1
TGTGCCAGCGACAGGGTGGGCACTGAAGCTTTCTTT
CASDRVGTEAFF
>TRBV7-9|NA|once|TRBJ2-1
TGTGCTAGCAGCGTACAGGGAGGCTCCTACAATGAGCAGTTCTTC
CASSVQGGSYNEQFF
>TRBV11-2|NA|NA|TRBJ1-2
TGTGCCAGCAGCCCCTGGGTCGGGAGACGGGCAGGCTATGGCTACACCTTC
CASSPWVGRRAGYGYTF
>TRBV30|NA|NA|TRBJ2-1
TGTGCCTGGAGTGTGGCAGGGAGGTACAATGAGCAGTTCTTC
CAWSVAGRYNEQFF
>TRBV19|NA|NA|TRBJ1-3
TGTGCCAGTAGAAAGGCGGGGAGCGCCTCTGGAAACACCATATATTTT
CASRKAGSASGNTIYF
>TRBV6-6|TRBD1|few|TRBJ1-4
TGTGCCAGCAGTTACTCGAGACAGGGAAGGGAAAAACTGTTTTTT
CASSYSRQGREKLFF
>TRBV28|TRBD1|few|TRBJ2-7
TGTGCCAGCACATTCTCGGGACAGGGAGGCGAGCAGTACTTC
CASTFSGQGGEQYF
>TRBV18|TRBD1|NA|TRBJ1-4
TGTGCCAGCTCACCACCCGTTCGGGGACAGTCTAATGAAAAACTGTTTTTT
CASSPPVRGQSNEKLFF
>TRBV14|NA|NA|TRBJ2-3
TGTGCCAGCAGCCAAACGGGAGTCCGATACGAAAGCACAGATACGCAGTATTTT
CASSQTGVRYESTDTQYF
>TRBV28|NA|NA|TRBJ2-3
TGTGCCAGCAGTTTCCGGGGAAGGGATACGCAGTATTTT
CASSFRGRDTQYF
>TRBV27|TRBD1|NA|TRBJ1-4
TGTGCCAGCAGTTCTCCGGGACAGGGAGACGAAAAACTGTTTTTT
CASSSPGQGDEKLFF
>TRBV6-6|NA|NA|TRBJ2-1
TGTGCCAGCAGTTTGGTTGGATCGTCCAATGAGCAGTTCTTC
CASSLVGSSNEQFF